One sample yielded the 13 T cell receptor beta chains listed below, sequenced in a study of blood T cell repertoires in COVID-19. The protocol was immunoSEQ multiplex PCR, while the TCRdb copy is restricted to in-frame clones and leaves out a portion. The table has around 310,000 clones, around 87% seen once. The sequencing sample was made of peripheral blood. The receptors were sampled from a middle-aged woman with COVID-19, enrolled during active disease.

The table lists this clone with a few counts. The CDR3 nucleotides are TGTGCCAGCAGCTTAAAGGGCGGGTCGAACTATGGCTACACCTTC. It translates to CASSLKGGSNYGYTF. This sequence joins TRBV7-9 and TRBJ1-2; no reliable D call. V was trimmed by 2 bases and J by 2 bases, leaving 12 bases between them. CDR3 length equals 15 residues. Germline V gene sequence: CDR1 SEHNR, CDR2 FQNEAQ (reference sequence).

In this sample, this clone turned up once. The rearrangement uses TRBV28 and TRBJ1-5; D uncertain. The germline gives CDR1 MDHEN, CDR2 SYDVKM. The CDR3 is 15 amino acids. Trimming left V 6 bases short and J 4 bases short, with 16 bases between. The CDR3 region is CASRTEALGNQPQHF. The CDR3 DNA is TGTGCCAGCAGGACGGAGGCCCTCGGAAATCAGCCCCAGCATTTT.

The V call is TRBV6-4, the J call TRBJ2-1; the match to TRBD2 covers 8 bases. This CDR3 region has 15 residues. Trimming removed 3 bases from V and 8 bases from J; junction bases left unmatched: 9. CDR1 and CDR2 (germline): MRHNA, SNTAGT. This chain's CDR3 is CASSEYPGGLDEQFF. In DNA form, the CDR3 reads TGTGCCAGCAGTGAGTATCCGGGAGGGCTAGATGAGCAGTTCTTC.

The genes are TRBV28 and TRBJ1-2, with TRBD1 matching 10 bases. J lost 4 bases, V lost 4 bases, and 9 bases had no gene match. This CDR3 comprises 16 residues. Germline V gene data show CDR1 as MDHEN and CDR2 as SYDVKM. The CDR3 DNA reads as TGTGCCAGCAGTTCCCAGCGGACAGGGGGAGGCTATGGCTACACCTTC. Translated: CASSSQRTGGGYGYTF.

J is TRBJ1-6 and V is TRBV28; tentative D call: TRBD1 (6 bases). Trimming shortened V by 6 bases and J by 4 bases, and 10 bases separated the two germline ends. This CDR3 spans 14 amino acids. Germline V CDR1 and CDR2: MDHEN, SYDVKM. CDR3 DNA sequence: TGTGCCAGCAGCACAGGGTTTTATAATTCACCCCTCCACTTT. As protein: CASSTGFYNSPLHF.

V and J are TRBV19 and TRBJ1-3; tentatively, D is TRBD1 (5 bases). The CDR3 loop spans 14 amino acids. Germline V CDR1 and CDR2: LNHDA, SQIVND (reference sequence). Between the trimmed V and J ends, which lost 7 bases and 3 bases, there was a span of 13 bases. CDR3 protein: CASTTPRVGNTIYF. CDR3 in DNA: TGTGCCAGTACCACCCCCAGGGTTGGAAACACCATATATTTT.

The V and J genes are TRBV19 and TRBJ2-4; D gene ambiguous. This CDR3 is 13 amino acids long. Germline lookup yields CDR1 LNHDA and CDR2 SQIVND (reference sequence). V lost 7 bases, J lost 0 bases, and 7 bases lay in between. The CDR3 sequence is CASTGIAKNIQYF. The CDR3, as DNA: TGTGCCAGTACAGGAATAGCCAAAAACATTCAGTACTTC.

CDR3 DNA sequence: TGTGCCAGCACCGGTGGACTAGCGGGTATCCAAGAGACCCAGTACTTC. Translation: CASTGGLAGIQETQYF. The V and J genes are TRBV7-2 and TRBJ2-5, with TRBD2 matching 11 bases. Per germline, CDR1 SGHTA and CDR2 FQGNSA. This CDR3 comprises 16 residues. The junction had 8 bases not matched to a gene; V was cut back by 7 bases and J by 1 base.

The chain combines TRBV7-2 with TRBJ1-2, with TRBD1 matching 8 bases. There are 19 residues in the CDR3. V dropped 5 bases and J dropped 0; count of bases not matched to a gene: 17. Germline CDR1 is SGHTA and CDR2 is FQGNSA. CDR3 sequence (DNA): TGTGCCAGCAGCCGGACGACCGGGACAGGCCTTCGGCCTAACTATGGCTACACCTTC. It encodes CASSRTTGTGLRPNYGYTF.

The CDR3 loop is CASSFGDYGYTF. CDR3 bases: TGTGCCAGCAGCTTCGGAGACTATGGCTACACCTTC. The chain is built from TRBV7-8 and TRBJ1-2; no clear D. The germline V and J ends were trimmed by 3 bases and 3 bases, with 5 bases remaining between them. This CDR3 contains 12 residues. The germline V gene encodes CDR1 SGHVS and CDR2 FQNEAQ. The entire variable domain, with the rest obtained from reference TRBV7-8 and TRBJ1-2, is as follows: GAGVSQSPRYKVAKRGQDVALRCDPISGHVSLFWYQQALGQGPEFLTYFQNEAQLDKSGLPSDRFFAERPEGSVSTLKIQRTQQEDSAVYLCASSFGDYGYTFGSGTRLTVV.

The genes are TRBV5-4 and TRBJ1-6; possible D gene TRBD1, 6 bases. V was cut by 3 bases and J by 10 bases, with 11 bases left in between. CDR1 is SGHNT, CDR2 YYREEE, per germline (reference sequence). CDR3 size: 13 residues. The CDR3 loop reads CASSSSGDSPLHF. The DNA of the CDR3 is TGTGCCAGCAGCTCCTCAGGGGACTCACCCCTCCACTTT.

CDR3 nucleotide sequence: TGTGCCAGCAGCTTTGGGGCTAGCGCATACAATGAGCAGTTCTTC. Its translation is CASSFGASAYNEQFF. The rearrangement links TRBV11-3 to TRBJ2-1; D may be TRBD2 (6 bases). The CDR3 totals 15 residues. The germline V and J ends were trimmed by 3 bases and 4 bases, with 13 bases remaining between them. Germline CDR1 and CDR2: SGHNT and YENEEA.

The gene calls are TRBV28 and TRBJ2-1, with 9 bases identical to TRBD2. V lost 8 bases, J lost 8 bases, and 7 bases stayed unmatched. Germline lookup yields CDR1 MDHEN and CDR2 SYDVKM. CDR3 length: 13 residues. CDR3 in amino acids: CASRGGVGDEQFF. The CDR3 DNA reads as TGTGCCAGCCGCGGGGGGGTAGGCGATGAGCAGTTCTTC.